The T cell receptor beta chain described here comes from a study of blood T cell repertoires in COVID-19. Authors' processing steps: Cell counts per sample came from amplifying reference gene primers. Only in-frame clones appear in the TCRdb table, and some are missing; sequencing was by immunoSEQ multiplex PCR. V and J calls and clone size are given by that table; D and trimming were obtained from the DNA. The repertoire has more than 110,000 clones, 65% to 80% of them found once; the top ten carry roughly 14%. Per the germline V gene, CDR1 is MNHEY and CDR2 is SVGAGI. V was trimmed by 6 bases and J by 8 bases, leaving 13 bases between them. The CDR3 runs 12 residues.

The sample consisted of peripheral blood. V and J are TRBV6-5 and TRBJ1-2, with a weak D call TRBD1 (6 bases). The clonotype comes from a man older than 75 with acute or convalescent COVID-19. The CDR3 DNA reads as TGTGCCAGCAGACAGGGTTTTTCCGGCTACACCTTC. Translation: CASRQGFSGYTF.